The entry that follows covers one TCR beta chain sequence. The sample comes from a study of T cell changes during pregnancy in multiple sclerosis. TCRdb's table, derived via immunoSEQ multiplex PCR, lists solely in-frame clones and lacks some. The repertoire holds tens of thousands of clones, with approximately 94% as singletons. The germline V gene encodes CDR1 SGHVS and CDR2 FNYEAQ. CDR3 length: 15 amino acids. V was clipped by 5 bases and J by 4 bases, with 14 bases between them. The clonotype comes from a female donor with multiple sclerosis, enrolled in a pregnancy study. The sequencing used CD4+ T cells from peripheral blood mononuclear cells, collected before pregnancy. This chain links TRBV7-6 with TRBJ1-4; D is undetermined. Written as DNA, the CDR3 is TGTGCCAGCAGCCCCATCAGCGGATATAATGAAAAACTGTTTTTT. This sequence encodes CASSPISGYNEKLFF.